This T cell receptor (beta chain) appears in the sequencing data of a study of blood T cell repertoires in COVID-19 (dated by TCRdb to about 2020). About the study as a whole: Collaborator samples came from the United States, Italy and Spain and covered acute and convalescent phases of COVID-19. The repertoires were released in a freely available public database intended as a resource for research on the immune response to SARS-CoV-2. Subjects who had been exposed to COVID-19, were actively infected with it, or had recovered from it provided the deeply sampled blood TCRbeta repertoires that made up the dataset. Where HLA class I and class II types were available, the types were taken from metadata supplied by the sample provider, not from assay-based typing. The prospective study material was composed of cDNA or gDNA derived from T cells, B-cell-depleted T cells, or PBMCs. The sample metadata nearly always contained a de-identified subject ID, COVID-19 status, age in years and sex. The samples were drawn from the first 160 participants of the ongoing ImmuneRACE study and from some 1,300 subjects provided by 6 global collaborators. What the work shows at the level of the full study, not this receptor alone: Clinical and demographic metadata were provided uncurated, with the amount varying by source and participant.

TCRbeta CDR3 regions were amplified from genomic DNA using the immunoSEQ Assay, a bias-controlled multiplex PCR. Turning to the authors' computational methods: Within the assay, amplification of reference gene primers was used to estimate how many nucleated cells each sample contained. To quantify the absolute abundance of each unique TCRbeta CDR3 rearrangement, sequence reads were collapsed and filtered. For each sample, productive Simpson clonality was calculated by taking the square root of Simpson's diversity index across productive rearrangements. The table comes from immuneACCESS by way of TCRdb, which keeps in-frame sequences with V and J called. Part of the clones is missing from these tables; in studies checked, under half for an unresolved V gene and the rest for unknown reasons. V and J calls and clone size are those listed in that table; D and trimming were worked out from the DNA. Across this sample there are 100,000 to 150,000 clones, with around 87% seen only once. The top ten hold approximately 8% of the sample.

Details on this clone: Its antigen specificity is not known. Per-base quality was not reported, and no clone a single base away is much larger than it.

Whole blood was collected in K2EDTA tubes by collaborating institutions according to the institutions' own protocols. For TCRbeta analysis, collaborator samples were shipped as frozen whole blood, as isolated PBMCs, or as DNA extracted from either sample type. The V end loses 5 bases and the J end loses 1 base, and a stretch of 14 bases separates them. CDR1 and CDR2, looked up from the germline V gene, are SGHVS and FQNEAQ. There are 15 amino acids in the CDR3, from cysteine to phenylalanine inclusive. The entry retains the CDR3 DNA only, 45 bases that are in frame from base 1. The chain employs TRBV7-8 and TRBJ1-2; TRBD1 is a weak D gene call, 5 bases matching. The sequence was collected from a man aged 45-65 years with acute or convalescent COVID-19. Sequenced material: peripheral blood. The bases read TGTGCCAGCAGCCCCAGGACAACGTTTAACTATGGCTACACCTTC. Its translation is CASSPRTTFNYGYTF.